These 18 T cell receptor beta chains were sequenced from one sample in a study of T-cell reconstitution after alpha-beta-depleted transplantation in children. Using unique molecular identifiers, the investigators prepared the TCRbeta library. MiXCR was run by TCRdb on the PCR reads, yielding one entry per CDR3 protein. The sample has 250,000 to 400,000 distinct CDR3 sequences; about a quarter are singletons. The sequenced sample was PBMCs, mostly from graft donor cells, obtained 180 days after TCRalphabeta/CD19-depleted stem cell transplant. These receptors came from a male patient between 10 and 17 years old who had a stem cell transplant for acute lymphoblastic leukemia, so the T cells may come from the graft donor.

The V and J genes are TRBV24-1 and TRBJ2-5, with 14 bases that match TRBD2. Germline trimming cut 3 bases from V and 3 bases from J; bases unmatched to any gene: 8. The V gene's germline CDR1 is KGHDR and CDR2 SFDVKD. This CDR3 comprises 18 residues. DNA of the CDR3: TGTGCCACCAGTGATAGGGGGCCGGGACTAGCGGGAGAAGAGACCCAGTACTTC. This encodes CATSDRGPGLAGEETQYF.

The sample holds a few counts of this clonotype. The rearrangement uses TRBV29-1 and TRBJ1-1; D possibly corresponds to TRBD1 (5 bases). Germline CDR1 and CDR2: SQVTM and ANQGSEA. The CDR3 contains 15 residues. Deletions cut 6 bases from V and 1 base from J, with 18 bases between. CDR3 sequence reads: CSVSRMGTSNTEAFF. The CDR3 bases are TGCAGCGTAAGTAGGATGGGGACTTCGAACACTGAAGCTTTCTTT.

This clonotype was found a few times. The J gene is TRBJ1-1, the V gene TRBV12-3 or TRBV12-4; D remains ambiguous. The CDR3 consists of 13 residues. V was cut by 3 bases and J by 0 bases, with 5 bases left in between. The CDR3 region is CASSLSLNTEAFF. The CDR3 nucleotides are TGTGCCAGCAGTTTGAGCCTGAACACTGAAGCTTTCTTT.

This clonotype was seen a few times. This chain links TRBV18 with TRBJ1-6; D is ambiguous. The germline V gene has CDR1 KGHSH and CDR2 LQKENI. V shed 3 bases and J shed 16 bases, with 19 bases lying between them. The CDR3 extends over 14 amino acids. The CDR3 is CASSPDERVGSLHF. CDR3 sequence (DNA): TGTGCCAGCTCACCGGACGAAAGGGTTGGGTCTCTCCACTTT. The full variable domain, completed using reference TRBV18 and TRBJ1-6, is NAGVMQNPRHLVRRRGQEARLRCSPMKGHSHVYWYRQLPEEGLKFMVYLQKENIIDESGMPKERFSAEFPKEGPSILRIQQVVRGDSAAYFCASSPDERVGSLHFGNGTRLTVT.

This clonotype was seen a few times. The J gene is TRBJ2-5, the V gene TRBV7-3; 11 bases align to TRBD2. This CDR3 is built from 16 residues. CDR1 and CDR2 (germline): SGHTA, FQGTGA. The ends lost 5 bases at V and 5 bases at J; junction bases unmatched: 10. The CDR3 sequence is CASSPRSGRAGETQYF. CDR3 DNA sequence: TGTGCCAGCAGCCCCCGTAGCGGGAGGGCCGGGGAGACCCAGTACTTC.

The chain carries TRBV10-2 and TRBJ1-1; D is uncertain. V lost 7 bases, J lost 0 bases, and 15 bases lay in between. CDR1 WSHSY and CDR2 SAAADI come from the germline V gene. CDR3 length equals 15 residues. Here the CDR3 DNA reads TGCGCCAGCAACGACATCGCGGAACTGAACACTGAAGCTTTCTTT. This encodes CASNDIAELNTEAFF.

This clonotype appeared many times. The J gene is TRBJ1-3, the V gene TRBV7-2; D unclear. Germline CDR1 is SGHTA and CDR2 is FQGNSA. V was shortened by 3 bases and J by 0 bases, with 9 bases between the two germline ends. The length of the CDR3 is 15 residues. The CDR3 loop is CASSFTRYSGNTIYF. In nucleotides, the CDR3 is TGTGCCAGCAGCTTCACACGGTACTCTGGAAACACCATATATTTT.

The rearrangement joins TRBV9 to TRBJ1-1; 7 nucleotides align to TRBD1. V gave up 0 bases and J gave up 1 base; unmatched junction bases: 6. CDR1 and CDR2 (germline): SGDLS, YYNGEE. This CDR3 contains 16 residues. The CDR3 DNA reads as TGTGCCAGCAGCGTAGACCCACAGGGGCGGAACACTGAAGCTTTCTTT. It encodes CASSVDPQGRNTEAFF.

The chain has TRBV25-1 and TRBJ1-2; 10 nucleotides align to TRBD1. Germline loops: CDR1 MGHDK, CDR2 SYGVNS. The CDR3 loop spans 18 amino acids. With 4 bases clipped from V and 8 bases from J, the junction kept 19 bases outside the gene matches. The CDR3 nucleotides are TGTGCCAGCAGTGGTAGCGGGACAGGGGTTCTTTTAGGGCACGGCTACACCTTC. It translates to CASSGSGTGVLLGHGYTF.

The CDR3 is CASSDGLAGGDTQYF. DNA for the CDR3: TGCGCCAGCAGTGATGGACTAGCGGGAGGGGATACGCAGTATTTT. The rearrangement joins TRBV10-1 to TRBJ2-3; 15 bases line up with TRBD2. Germline-derived CDR1 and CDR2 are WNHNN and SYGVQD (reference sequence). V gave up 3 bases and J gave up 6 bases; unmatched junction bases: 1. The CDR3 is made up of 15 amino acids.

This chain links TRBV6-5 with TRBJ2-5; TRBD1 or TRBD2 may be the D gene (5 bases each). Germline V CDR1 and CDR2: MNHEY, SVGAGI. V was pared by 2 bases and J by 2 bases, with 9 bases between. The CDR3 loop spans 14 amino acids. CDR3 loop: CASSYGGAQETQYF. DNA for the CDR3: TGTGCCAGCAGTTACGGGGGTGCACAAGAGACCCAGTACTTC.

The chain recombines TRBV10-2 with TRBJ2-3, with TRBD2 identical over 7 bases. Germline CDR1 is WSHSY and CDR2 is SAAADI. V shed 8 bases, J shed 3 bases, and the junction held 5 bases outside the gene matches. There are 13 residues in the CDR3. The CDR3 region is CASGPAGTDTQYF. The CDR3 region has the DNA TGCGCCAGCGGTCCAGCGGGAACAGATACGCAGTATTTT.

The chain couples TRBV4-1 to TRBJ1-1, with TRBD1 matching 11 bases. The ends lost 2 bases at V and 5 bases at J; junction bases unmatched: 4. Germline V gene lookup returns CDR1 MGHRA and CDR2 YSYEKL. The CDR3 spans 15 residues. The CDR3 nucleotides are TGCGCCAGCAGCCAATTGGGGACAGGGGGAACTGAAGCTTTCTTT. It translates to CASSQLGTGGTEAFF.

The chain employs TRBV20-1 and TRBJ1-1; 8 bases align to TRBD1. V lost 3 bases and J lost 3; bases outside the gene matches: 9. Germline lookup yields CDR1 DFQATT and CDR2 SNEGSKA (reference sequence). This CDR3 is built from 15 residues. CDR3 protein: CSARRQGAFDTEAFF. CDR3 in DNA: TGCAGTGCTAGGAGGCAGGGGGCATTTGACACTGAAGCTTTCTTT.

The J gene is TRBJ1-1, the V gene TRBV19; a possible D gene is TRBD1 (5 bases). The V end was cut by 5 bases, the J end by 4 bases, with 14 bases between. CDR1 is LNHDA, CDR2 SQIVND, per germline (reference sequence). The CDR3 is 14 residues long. DNA for the CDR3: TGTGCCAGTAGTGCGGGGACGGCCTCCACTGAAGCTTTCTTT. Amino acid sequence: CASSAGTASTEAFF.

This clonotype was detected a few times. The chain couples TRBV5-1 to TRBJ1-3; D remains ambiguous. Germline V gene sequence: CDR1 SGHRS, CDR2 YFSETQ. Trimming pared 3 bases from V and 0 bases from J, leaving 13 bases between. The CDR3 runs to 16 residues. DNA of the CDR3: TGCGCCAGCAGCTCGAGCGGGATTTCCTCTGGAAACACCATATATTTT. Protein product: CASSSSGISSGNTIYF.

This chain connects TRBV20-1 to TRBJ2-7; TRBD2 might be the D (5 bases). V lost 3 bases to trimming and J lost 1 base, with 13 bases between them. The germline gives CDR1 DFQATT, CDR2 SNEGSKA (reference sequence). CDR3 length: 14 residues. This chain's CDR3 is CSASRGFGSYEQYF. CDR3 sequence (DNA): TGCAGTGCTAGTCGGGGTTTCGGGTCCTACGAGCAGTACTTC.

This clonotype has more than one count but fewer than ten. V is TRBV11-2 and J is TRBJ1-2; no clear D. V shed 5 bases and J shed 0 bases, with 4 bases lying between them. The CDR3 is made up of 12 amino acids. Germline-derived CDR1 and CDR2 are SGHAT and FQNNGV. The CDR3 DNA sequence: TGTGCCAGCAGCATAACTAACTATGGCTACACCTTC. As protein: CASSITNYGYTF.